The T cell receptor (beta chain) described here comes from a study of cytomegalovirus exposure and HLA in healthy donors. Study conclusions and caveats: Overall, roughly 160 TCR beta chains were annotated as cytomegalovirus-associated. TRBV6-2, TRBV6-3 and some other V segments were unresolvable in 87-base-pair reads. The likely explanation for a cluster of highly shared sequence variants was sequencing artifact.

The CDR3 loop spans 13 amino acids. Germline V gives CDR1 GTSNPN, CDR2 SVGIG (reference sequence). The junction had 3 bases not matched to a gene; V was cut back by 3 bases and J by 1 base. On this clone: Its antigen is as yet unknown.

The primer mix had 60 Vbeta and 13 Jbeta primers. TCRdb keeps only in-frame clones here, not all; method: immunoSEQ multiplex PCR. The listing records some 30,000 clones. Sequencing was performed on PBMCs. This chain joins TRBV30 and TRBJ2-7; 7 bases map to TRBD1. The TCR was taken from a man between 40 and 49 years old in good health and CMV-seronegative. In DNA, the CDR3 is TGTGCCTGGAGCTTACAGGGGTCCTACGAGCAGTACTTC. Translation gives CAWSLQGSYEQYF.